This T cell receptor (beta chain) came from a study of blood T cell repertoires in COVID-19. Study-level background: Donors in the United States, Italy and Spain gave samples during acute or convalescent COVID-19. PBMCs, B-cell-depleted T cells, or T cells were the source of the cDNA or gDNA that made up the material.

The V and J ends lost 2 bases and 5 bases respectively, with 6 bases between them. Germline V gene lookup returns CDR1 SGHAT and CDR2 FQNNGV. This CDR3 is 12 amino acids long. As processed by the authors: Amplification from reference gene primers served as the basis for estimated nucleated cell counts. Generated by immunoSEQ multiplex PCR, the TCRdb table keeps only in-frame clones and is missing some. That table gives V, J and clone size, and the DNA gave D and trimming. Of 200,000 to 250,000 clones in the sample, 80% to 90% were seen once. The chain has TRBV11-2 and TRBJ1-2; D not certain. The specimen sequenced was peripheral blood. The TCR originated in a man younger than 35 with active or convalescent COVID-19. CDR3 bases: TGTGCCAGCAGCTTACAGGTTTATGGCTACACCTTC. This sequence encodes CASSLQVYGYTF.